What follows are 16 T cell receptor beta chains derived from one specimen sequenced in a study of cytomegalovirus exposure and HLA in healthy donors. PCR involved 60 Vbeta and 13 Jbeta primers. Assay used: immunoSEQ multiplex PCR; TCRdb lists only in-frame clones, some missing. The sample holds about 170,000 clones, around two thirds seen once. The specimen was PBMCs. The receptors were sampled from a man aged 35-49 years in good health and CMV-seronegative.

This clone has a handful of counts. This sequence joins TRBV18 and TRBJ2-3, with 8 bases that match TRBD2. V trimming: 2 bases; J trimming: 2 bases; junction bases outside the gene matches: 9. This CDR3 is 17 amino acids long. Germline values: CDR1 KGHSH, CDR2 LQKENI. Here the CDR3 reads CASSPRSGSLTTDTQYF. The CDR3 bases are TGTGCCAGCTCACCAAGGAGCGGGAGCTTAACCACAGATACGCAGTATTTT.

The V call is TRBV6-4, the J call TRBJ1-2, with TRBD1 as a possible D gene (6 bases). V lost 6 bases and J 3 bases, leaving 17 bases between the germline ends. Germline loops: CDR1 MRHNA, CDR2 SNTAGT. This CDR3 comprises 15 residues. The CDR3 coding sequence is TGTGCCAGCAGGGCCGGGACAAAAAGCTACTATGGCTACACCTTC. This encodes CASRAGTKSYYGYTF.

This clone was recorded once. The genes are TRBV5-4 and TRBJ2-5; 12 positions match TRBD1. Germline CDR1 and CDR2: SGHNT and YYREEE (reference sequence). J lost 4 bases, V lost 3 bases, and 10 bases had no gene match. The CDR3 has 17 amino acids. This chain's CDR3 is CASSSSGTGGSGETQYF. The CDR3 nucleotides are TGTGCCAGCAGCTCCTCCGGGACAGGGGGCTCAGGAGAGACCCAGTACTTC.

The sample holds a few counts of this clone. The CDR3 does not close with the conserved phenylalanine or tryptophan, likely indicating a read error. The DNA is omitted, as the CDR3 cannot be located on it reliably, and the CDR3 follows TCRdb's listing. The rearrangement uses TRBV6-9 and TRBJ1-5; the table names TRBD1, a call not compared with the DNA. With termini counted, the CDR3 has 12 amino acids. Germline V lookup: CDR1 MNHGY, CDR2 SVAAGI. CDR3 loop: CASSSPGQWGRG.

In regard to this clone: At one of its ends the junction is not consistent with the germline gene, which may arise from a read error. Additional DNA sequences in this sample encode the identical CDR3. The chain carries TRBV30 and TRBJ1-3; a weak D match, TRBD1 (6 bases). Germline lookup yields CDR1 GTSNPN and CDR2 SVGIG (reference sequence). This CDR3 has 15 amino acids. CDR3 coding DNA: TGTGCCAGAAAGGGGGGGCCATACTCTGGAAACACTATATATTTT. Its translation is CARKGGPYSGNTIYF. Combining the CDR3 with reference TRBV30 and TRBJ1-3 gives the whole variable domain SQTIHQWPATLVQPVGSPLSLECTVEGTSNPNLYWYRQAAGRGLQLLFYSVGIGQISSEVPQNLSASRPQDRQFILSSKKLLLSDSGFYLCARKGGPYSGNTIYFGEGSWLTVV.

This CDR3 reads CASSLYGGGDEQYF. CDR3 sequence (DNA): TGCGCCAGCAGCTTGTACGGCGGGGGTGACGAGCAGTACTTC. V is TRBV5-1 and J is TRBJ2-7; 7 bases line up with TRBD2. The CDR3 is made up of 14 amino acids. Trimming at V came to 1 base and at J to 5 bases, leaving 6 bases not matched to a gene. CDR1 and CDR2 from the germline V gene are SGHRS and YFSETQ.

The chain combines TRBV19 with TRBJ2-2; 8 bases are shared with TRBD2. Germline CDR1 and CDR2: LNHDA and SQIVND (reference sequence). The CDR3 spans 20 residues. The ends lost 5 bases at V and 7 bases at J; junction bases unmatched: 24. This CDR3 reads CASSSFVGGRLARRDGELFF. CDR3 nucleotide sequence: TGTGCCAGTAGTTCTTTCGTGGGGGGACGACTAGCGAGACGCGACGGGGAGCTGTTTTTT.

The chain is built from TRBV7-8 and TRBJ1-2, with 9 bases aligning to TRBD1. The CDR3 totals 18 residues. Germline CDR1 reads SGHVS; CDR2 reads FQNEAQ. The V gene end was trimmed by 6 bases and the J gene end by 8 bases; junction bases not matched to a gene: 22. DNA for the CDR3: TGTGCCAGCAGTCGAGGCGGGGGGACAGGGTTTGGTCTGCGGGGCTACACCTTC. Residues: CASSRGGGTGFGLRGYTF.

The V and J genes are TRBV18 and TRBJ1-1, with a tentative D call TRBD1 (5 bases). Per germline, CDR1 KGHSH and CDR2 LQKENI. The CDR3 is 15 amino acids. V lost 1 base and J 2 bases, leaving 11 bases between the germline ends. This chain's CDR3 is CASSPRDQGNTEAFF. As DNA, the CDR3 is TGTGCCAGCTCACCACGAGATCAGGGAAACACTGAAGCTTTCTTT.

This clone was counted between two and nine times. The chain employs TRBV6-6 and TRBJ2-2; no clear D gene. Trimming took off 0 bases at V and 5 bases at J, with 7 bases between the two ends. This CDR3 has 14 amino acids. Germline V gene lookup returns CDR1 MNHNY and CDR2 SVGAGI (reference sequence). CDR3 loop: CASSYSGQTGELFF. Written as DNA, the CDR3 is TGTGCCAGCAGTTACTCTGGGCAAACCGGGGAGCTGTTTTTT.

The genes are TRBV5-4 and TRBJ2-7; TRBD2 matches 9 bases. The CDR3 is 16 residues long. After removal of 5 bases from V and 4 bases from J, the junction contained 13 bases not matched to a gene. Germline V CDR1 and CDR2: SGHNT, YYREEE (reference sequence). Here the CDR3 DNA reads TGTGCCAGCAGGCGAGACTTAGGTAGCGGGAGTTACGAGCAGTACTTC. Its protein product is CASRRDLGSGSYEQYF.

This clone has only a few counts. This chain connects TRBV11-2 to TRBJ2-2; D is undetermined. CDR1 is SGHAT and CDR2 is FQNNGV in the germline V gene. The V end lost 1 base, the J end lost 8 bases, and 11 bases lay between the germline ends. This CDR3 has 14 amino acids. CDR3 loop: CASSLARSRGELFF. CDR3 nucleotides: TGTGCCAGCAGCTTAGCAAGGAGCCGGGGGGAGCTGTTTTTT.

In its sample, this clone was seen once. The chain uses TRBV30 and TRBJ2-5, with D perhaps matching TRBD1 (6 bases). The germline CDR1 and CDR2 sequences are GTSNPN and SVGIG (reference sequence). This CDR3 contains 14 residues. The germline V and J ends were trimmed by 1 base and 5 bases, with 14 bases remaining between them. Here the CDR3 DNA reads TGTGCCTGGAGTGCCTGGTCAGGGGCTGAGACCCAGTACTTC. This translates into CAWSAWSGAETQYF.

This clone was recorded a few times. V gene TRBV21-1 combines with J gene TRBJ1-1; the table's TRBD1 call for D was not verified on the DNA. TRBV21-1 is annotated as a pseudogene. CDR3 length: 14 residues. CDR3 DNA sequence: TGTGCCAGCAGCCTATCCCACAGGGTGCTGGCGGCTTTCTTT. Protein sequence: CASSLSHRVLAAFF.

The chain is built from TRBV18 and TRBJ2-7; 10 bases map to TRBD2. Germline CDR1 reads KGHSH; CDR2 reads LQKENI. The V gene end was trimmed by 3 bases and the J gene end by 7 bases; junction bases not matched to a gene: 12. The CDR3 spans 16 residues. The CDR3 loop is CASSPWLAGASGEQYF. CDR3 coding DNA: TGTGCCAGCTCACCGTGGCTAGCGGGAGCCTCGGGGGAGCAGTACTTC. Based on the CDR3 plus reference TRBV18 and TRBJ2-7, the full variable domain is NAGVMQNPRHLVRRRGQEARLRCSPMKGHSHVYWYRQLPEEGLKFMVYLQKENIIDESGMPKERFSAEFPKEGPSILRIQQVVRGDSAAYFCASSPWLAGASGEQYFGPGTRLTVT.

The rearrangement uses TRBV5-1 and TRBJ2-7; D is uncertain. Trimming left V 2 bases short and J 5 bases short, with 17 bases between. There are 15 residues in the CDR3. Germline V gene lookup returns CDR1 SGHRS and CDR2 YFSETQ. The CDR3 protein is CASSLMSGETHEQYF. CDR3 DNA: TGCGCCAGCAGCTTAATGTCAGGTGAAACCCACGAGCAGTACTTC. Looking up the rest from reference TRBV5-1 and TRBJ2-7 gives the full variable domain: KAGVTQTPRYLIKTRGQQVTLSCSPISGHRSVSWYQQTPGQGLQFLFEYFSETQRNKGNFPGRFSGRQFSNSRSEMNVSTLELGDSALYLCASSLMSGETHEQYFGPGTRLTVT.